This T cell receptor beta chain is from a study of neurological immune-mediated disorders. Via MiXCR, TCRdb re-called the 5' RACE reads, giving one row per CDR3 protein. There are 25,000 to 35,000 distinct CDR3 sequences in the sample; roughly 12% occur only once, and 7.8% lies in the top ten. A total of 2 million PBMCs stored at -80 degrees C provided the unsorted libraries. This clonotype was recorded many times. V shed 1 base, J shed 9 bases, and the junction held 9 bases outside the gene matches. From germline, CDR1 is LGHNA and CDR2 YSLEER. The CDR3 totals 16 residues. The sequence was collected from a man in his sixties in good health. This chain links TRBV4-3 with TRBJ1-3; 10 bases are a match to TRBD1. The sequenced material came from PBMCs. In DNA, the CDR3 is TGCGCCAGCAGCCAAGTGACCGGGACAGGGGCAGGCACCATATATTTT. It codes for CASSQVTGTGAGTIYF.